This record concerns one TCR beta chain sequence. This sample is part of a study of T cell changes during pregnancy in multiple sclerosis. The length of the CDR3 is 16 residues. The V end lost 4 bases, the J end lost 5 bases, and 20 bases lay between the germline ends. The germline gives CDR1 SGHNT, CDR2 YYREEE (reference sequence). Here immunoSEQ multiplex PCR was the method, and the copy in TCRdb shows in-frame clones only, minus some. The data contain around 50,000 clones, 92% of them singletons. J is TRBJ2-3 and V is TRBV5-4; D remains ambiguous. The sequence derives from a female donor in good health, enrolled as a control in a pregnancy study. The starting material was CD4+ T cells from peripheral blood mononuclear cells, obtained after pregnancy. CDR3 in amino acids: CASSLSLGAEKDTQYF. The CDR3 nucleotides are TGTGCCAGCAGCCTGTCTCTGGGCGCTGAAAAAGATACGCAGTATTTT.